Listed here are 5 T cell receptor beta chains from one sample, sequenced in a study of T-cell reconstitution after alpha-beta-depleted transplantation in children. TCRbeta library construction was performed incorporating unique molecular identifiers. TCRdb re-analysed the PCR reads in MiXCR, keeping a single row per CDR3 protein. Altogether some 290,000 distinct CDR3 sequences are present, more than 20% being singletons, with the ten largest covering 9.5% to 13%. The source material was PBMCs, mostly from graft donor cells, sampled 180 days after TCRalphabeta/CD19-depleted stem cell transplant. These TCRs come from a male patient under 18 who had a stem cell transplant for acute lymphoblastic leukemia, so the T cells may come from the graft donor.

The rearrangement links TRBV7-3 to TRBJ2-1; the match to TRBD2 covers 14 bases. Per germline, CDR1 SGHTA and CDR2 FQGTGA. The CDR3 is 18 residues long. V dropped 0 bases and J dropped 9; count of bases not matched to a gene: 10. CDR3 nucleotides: TGTGCCAGCAGCTTAACGCCCGGGACTAGCGGGAGACTCCCTGAGCAGTTCTTC. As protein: CASSLTPGTSGRLPEQFF. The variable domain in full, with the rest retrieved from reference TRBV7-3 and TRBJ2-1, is GAGVSQTPSNKVTEKGKYVELRCDPISGHTALYWYRQSLGQGPEFLIYFQGTGAADDSGLPNDRFFAVRPEGSVSTLKIQRTERGDSAVYLCASSLTPGTSGRLPEQFFGPGTRLTVL.

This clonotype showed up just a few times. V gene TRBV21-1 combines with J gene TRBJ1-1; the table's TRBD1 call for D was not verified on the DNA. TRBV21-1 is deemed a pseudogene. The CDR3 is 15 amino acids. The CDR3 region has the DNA TGTGCCAGCAGCAAAGTGAGGGGCGGGAACACTGAAGCTTTCTTT. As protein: CASSKVRGGNTEAFF.

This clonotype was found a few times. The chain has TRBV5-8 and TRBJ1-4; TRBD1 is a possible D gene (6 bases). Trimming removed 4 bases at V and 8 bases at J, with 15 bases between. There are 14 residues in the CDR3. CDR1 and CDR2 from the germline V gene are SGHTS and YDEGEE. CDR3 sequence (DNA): TGTGCCAGCAGCATGGGACAAGGCTCGGAAAAACTGTTTTTT. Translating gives CASSMGQGSEKLFF.

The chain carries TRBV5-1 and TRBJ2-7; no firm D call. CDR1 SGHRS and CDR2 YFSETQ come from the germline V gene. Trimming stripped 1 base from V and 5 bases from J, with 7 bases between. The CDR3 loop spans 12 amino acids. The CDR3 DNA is TGCGCCAGCAGCTTGCGAGGAGACGAGCAGTACTTC. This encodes CASSLRGDEQYF.

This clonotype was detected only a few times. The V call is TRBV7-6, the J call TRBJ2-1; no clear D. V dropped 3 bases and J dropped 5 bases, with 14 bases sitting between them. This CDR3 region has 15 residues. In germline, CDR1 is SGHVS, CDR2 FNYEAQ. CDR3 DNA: TGTGCCAGCAGCTTTGGATACAGAGCGAACAATGAGCAGTTCTTC. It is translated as CASSFGYRANNEQFF.